This TCR beta chain was captured by sequencing in a study of radiation and T cells in renal cell carcinoma. Here immunoSEQ multiplex PCR was the method, and the copy in TCRdb shows in-frame clones only, minus some. The sample consists of 130,000 to 150,000 clones, roughly 90% of them appearing once. CDR1 is SGHRS and CDR2 is YFSETQ in the germline V gene. The germline V and J ends were trimmed by 3 bases and 0 bases, with 13 bases remaining between them. The CDR3 spans 16 residues. Sample time point: baseline pretreatment blood. Treatment noted: 15 Gy SBRT to primary tumor, nephrectomy 4 weeks later. Blood was sampled at baseline, 2 weeks and 4 weeks after SBRT.

V and J are TRBV5-1 and TRBJ2-4; D perhaps matches TRBD1 (5 bases). The sequence was collected from a woman aged 70-85 years with renal cell carcinoma. Sample: blood, taken from a patient whose treatment included radiotherapy and nephrectomy. CDR3 in DNA: TGCGCCAGCAGCTCCCCAGGGATGGAAGCCAAAAACATTCAGTACTTC. Translated, it gives CASSSPGMEAKNIQYF.